This TCR beta chain appears in the sequencing data of a study of cytomegalovirus exposure and HLA in healthy donors. Study as a whole: Drawn from HLA-typed donors, about 82 million unique TCRs were held in an early data release.

This PCR relied on a set of 60 Vbeta primers and 13 Jbeta primers. Produced via immunoSEQ multiplex PCR; TCRdb's table is partial and in-frame only. The sample lists 80,000 to 95,000 clones, over 55% occurring once. Overall study findings and caveats: Later analysis suggested links between common viral pathogens and several top significant clusters. In a later analysis, 17,000 or so TCR beta sequences were associated with HLA alleles at 0.05 false discovery rate.

V lost 2 bases, J lost 4 bases, and 15 bases lay in between. CDR1 MNHNS and CDR2 SASEGT come from the germline V gene. This CDR3 is 16 amino acids long. Points on this clone: The target antigen is unknown.

Donors were nominally healthy when sampled, though unrecorded immune exposures were likely. The TCR comes from a woman aged 25 to 39 in good health and CMV-seronegative. Input material: PBMCs. The gene calls are TRBV6-1 and TRBJ1-5; weak D call: TRBD1 (5 bases). CDR3 sequence: CASSERGTWDNQPQHF. For the CDR3, the DNA is TGTGCCAGCAGTGAACGGGGGACCTGGGATAATCAGCCCCAGCATTTT.